This TCR beta chain was recovered during a study of cytomegalovirus exposure and HLA in healthy donors (dated by TCRdb to the late 2010s). Regarding the study in general: According to an earlier analysis of 450 to 650 of the donors, 150 million to 200 million T cells yielded approximately 120 million unique TCR beta sequences and 250 to 350 Gb of sequence data. An early release that covered roughly 600 HLA-typed donors contained approximately 300 gigabases of sequencing data and about 93 million unique TCR sequences. Of the roughly 390 genotyped donors, around 81% fell in the genetic ancestry cluster associated with self-reported Caucasian donors. The study aimed to test whether signatures of past pathogen exposure could be identified by cataloging public T cell receptors. The T cell repertoires of 670 or so subjects were profiled by immunosequencing and related to cytomegalovirus serostatus. Besides the first cohort of 666 subjects, a separate validation cohort made up of over a hundred different subjects was used. High-throughput TCR immunosequencing, statistical association of individual TCRs with disease status, and machine learning were combined to predict cytomegalovirus infection status. In a later analysis, previously published TCR beta repertoires from several hundred donors were re-analyzed and high-resolution HLA genotyping was added so that TCR occurrence patterns could be studied. The later analysis used no new phenotypic data to find candidate immune exposures, relying instead on TCR beta sequences and their occurrence across donors. In an earlier analysis of 500 to 650 of the donors, high-throughput TCR beta sequencing was used to judge whether each TCR beta V gene segment behaved as functional or pseudogenic. Donor age, sex, ethnicity and CMV serostatus were collected together with the repertoire data. Genome-wide SNP genotypes for about three fifths of the roughly 700 donors were used in a later genetic analysis, which treated that subset as a discovery cohort. Every discovery cohort repertoire had been produced on one sequencing platform. HLA typing included class I and class II loci at four-digit resolution. The number of typed donors differed by locus: roughly 620-630 for A, B, C, DRB1 and DQB1; 522 for DQA1; over 600 for DPA1; and about 450 for DPB1. Roughly 5 DR-DQ haplotypes were treated as single units for association and clustering because of strong linkage in the cohort. On average, approximately 250,000 unique TCR beta nucleotide sequences were sequenced per donor among more than 350 genotyped donors of the cohort, with roughly 19% of those sequences being non-productive. Study-wide conclusions, independent of this receptor: Specific HLA alleles were associated with 18,000 or so TCR beta sequences at a false discovery rate of 0.05 in a later analysis. Strong co-occurrence of HLA alleles, especially DR and DQ, made assigning TCR associations to individual alleles difficult. The authors suggested that the approach could potentially be extended to other disease states and immunological phenotypes. Sequencing depth was assumed to be roughly uniform across donors in the presence/absence analyses, though that assumption may not hold. A total of about 180 TCR beta chains were listed by the study as associated with cytomegalovirus. A cluster of highly shared sequence variants was judged likely to represent a technical artifact of the sequencing pipeline. According to a later analysis, parvovirus B19, influenza, CMV and Epstein-Barr virus appeared linked to several top co-occurrence clusters. Because some donors lacked HLA typing at each locus, the association tests relied only on the typed subset. Seventeen rarely observed V segments, including chromosome 9 orphons, were excluded from the earlier analysis of some 590 of the donors because counts were too low. In a later analysis, HLA-associated TCR beta chains were found to be more clonally expanded and to have lower generation probabilities than equally common non-associated chains. CMV serostatus was the only immune exposure information available for the cohort. Correlated functional status among segregating V segments might be attributable to linkage disequilibrium, but an unknown experimental factor could not be ruled out. Broadly in line with IMGT annotations, most TCR beta V segments showed up in productive rearrangements about 90% or about 30% of the time in an earlier analysis of around 550 of the donors. Some IMGT-functional V segments, including TRBV6-2 and TRBV6-3, could not be told apart with the 87-base-pair reads, so those segments were excluded. V-gene and J-gene trimming of TCR beta chains was associated with a missense DCLRE1C variant in a later genetic analysis, and the association was replicated in an independent cohort. In both the original and validation cohorts, the classifier was reported to diagnose cytomegalovirus status with high specificity and sensitivity. A further reported finding was that TCR beta sequences accurately predicted the HLA-A and HLA-B alleles for most subjects in the first cohort. In this cohort, only TCR beta chains were sequenced, and detectable features were limited by the absence of alpha or paired-chain data. In a later genetic analysis, fewer N-insertions in productive TCRs were reported among donors in an Asian-associated ancestry cluster than the approximately 630-donor mean. According to a later analysis, TCR association rates differed among HLA loci, with DRB1 alleles showing the most associated TCRs and HLA-C alleles showing the fewest. Most TCR sequences were seen in very few donors, while some public TCRs were found in many individuals. According to a later analysis, most CMV-associated TCR beta chains appeared to be HLA-restricted, and the HLA associations seemed to be driven largely by CMV exposure. In vitro tests confirmed that a few of the cytomegalovirus-associated TCR beta chains recognize cytomegalovirus antigens.

The junction shows trimming of 8 bases on V and 7 bases on J, and the gene matches do not reach 12 bases of it. From cysteine to phenylalanine, the CDR3 is 15 amino acids long. Left in the record is the CDR3 DNA by itself, 45 bases read in frame from the first base. CDR1 and CDR2 were assigned from the germline V gene as LGHNT and FRNRAP. The cohort comprised 550 to 700 healthy bone marrow donors. At the time of sampling, every cohort member was nominally healthy, though immune exposures that went unrecorded were likely present. The donor was CMV seronegative and was included in the group of over 300 seronegative cohort members. Each donor provided a peripheral blood sample, and peripheral blood mononuclear cells were used for TCR beta sequencing. The Qiagen DNeasy Blood Extraction Kit was used to extract genomic DNA from the blood cell samples. This clone was counted only a few times. Its antigen remains unidentified. The sample holds no much larger clone one base away, and base qualities are not on file.

Library construction relied on the immunoSEQ multiplex PCR assay. A mixture of 60 forward primers for TCR Vbeta segments and 13 reverse primers for TCR Jbeta segments was used in the multiplex PCR. The CDR3 region of rearranged TCR beta genes was amplified from genomic DNA by a multiplex PCR assay. Amplified TCR beta libraries were sequenced as 87-base-pair reads on the Illumina HiSeq System. In the source study's methods: A later analysis tallied tens of millions of unique TCR beta chains across the 550 to 850 repertoires, and around 10 million of those chains were shared by two or more donors. Raw reads were error-corrected and collapsed into unique sequences with a nearest-neighbor algorithm that merged closely related sequences to remove PCR and sequencing errors. CDR3 sequences were aligned to IMGT reference sequences to assign V, D and J gene segments. For a sequence to be retained, a match of at least six nucleotides to both a V gene segment and a J gene segment was required. A rearrangement was called productive if the CDR3 had no stop codons and remained in frame with V and J, and every other rearrangement was called non-productive. CDR3 was defined by IMGT convention, running from the second conserved V-encoded cysteine to the conserved J-encoded phenylalanine. The earlier analysis of some 540 of the donors excluded any sequence lacking an unambiguous match to a single V gene segment. In an earlier analysis of approximately 590 of the donors, V segments were called functional above 56.7% productive rearrangements and were called segregating when the between-donor standard deviation exceeded 5%. To diagnose cytomegalovirus status from the catalog of TCR beta chain sequences, a statistical classification framework was built. In a later analysis, TCR nucleotide sequences were compared against IMGT/GENE-DB human TR gene sequences so that V and J genes could be assigned. In a later analysis, CDR3 sequences and most-parsimonious VDJ recombination scenarios were assigned using the TCRdist pipeline. In a later analysis, every TCR beta chain was defined by the combination of its CDR3 amino acid sequence and its V-gene family, and reads without a unique V-gene family were dropped. A later analysis removed over 500 highly shared, low-generation-probability nucleotide sequences to deal with suspected cross-contamination and a sequencing artifact. In a later analysis, a clonal expansion index was calculated for each public chain from normalized within-repertoire ranks of inferred template counts. In a later analysis, generation probabilities were computed using a VDJ recombination model fitted to out-of-frame rearrangements, and the results were checked against IGoR. In a later analysis, hypergeometric tests were used to score TCR-TCR, TCR-HLA and TCR-CMV co-occurrence, with a repertoire-size bias correction applied to TCR pairs. In a later analysis, false discovery rates were estimated by permuting HLA or CMV assignments 20 times. A later analysis grouped co-occurring TCRs with DBSCAN, adding TCRdist sequence similarity when clustering within HLA-allele-positive subsets. Repertoires with fewer than 30,000 or more than 120,000 public chains were left out of co-occurrence clustering, as were a handful of repertoires with anomalous nucleotide sharing. TCRdb took over this immuneACCESS table, retaining in-frame rearrangements with V and J assigned. Such tables are incomplete; in checked studies, under half of the missing clones stem from an unresolved V gene, and the remainder is unexplained. V and J calls and clone size are as listed in that table; D and trimming were resolved from the DNA. This sample has about 150,000 clones in its table, and 84% of those were observed once. The top ten hold more than 2% of the sample.

This receptor was obtained from a boy aged 2 to 10 in good health and CMV-seronegative. The sample consisted of PBMCs. The chain links TRBV12-5 with TRBJ2-2; TRBD2 matches 8 bases in the middle. The CDR3 protein sequence reads: CASSLRGVTGGELFF. The bases read TGTGCTAGTTCACTGCGGGGGGTGACGGGCGGGGAGCTGTTTTTT.